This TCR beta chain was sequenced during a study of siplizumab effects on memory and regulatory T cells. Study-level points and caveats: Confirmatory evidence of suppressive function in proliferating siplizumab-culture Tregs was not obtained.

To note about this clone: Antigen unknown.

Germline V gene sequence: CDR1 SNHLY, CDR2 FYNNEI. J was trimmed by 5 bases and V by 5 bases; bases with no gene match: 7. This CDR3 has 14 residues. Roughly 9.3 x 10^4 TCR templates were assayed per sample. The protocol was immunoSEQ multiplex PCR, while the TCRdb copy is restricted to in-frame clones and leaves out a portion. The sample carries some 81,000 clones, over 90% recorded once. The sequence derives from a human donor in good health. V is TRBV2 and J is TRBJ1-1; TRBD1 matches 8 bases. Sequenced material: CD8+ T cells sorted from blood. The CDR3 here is CASSWTGRGTEAFF. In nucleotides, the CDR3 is TGTGCCAGCAGTTGGACAGGGAGGGGGACTGAAGCTTTCTTT.